This T cell receptor beta chain was captured by sequencing in a study of T-cell memory formation after mild COVID-19. General observations from the study: Second-wave clones peaking on day 37 lacked confirmed SARS-CoV-2 specificity. Shrinking CD4+ clones were chiefly CM and EM; CD8+ ones were chiefly EMRA.

MiXCR, run by TCRdb on the 5' RACE reads, gives a single entry per CDR3 protein. Of about 250,000 distinct CDR3 sequences listed, 15% were seen once; the top ten hold 2.1%. Only a few counts were recorded for this clonotype. Its matching antigen is unknown. This TCR was recovered from an adult woman who had mild COVID-19 (a few samples of this study predate the infection). Cell type and time point are not known. The source material was PBMCs or a T cell subset sorted from them (not recorded which).

CDR3 amino acids: CASSLGFQGDGYTF. CDR3 DNA sequence: TGTGCCAGCAGTTTAGGCTTCCAGGGGGATGGCTACACCTTC. This chain connects TRBV12-3 or TRBV12-4 to TRBJ1-2, with 7 bases that match TRBD1. Trimming at V came to 1 base and at J to 6 bases, leaving 5 bases not matched to a gene. The CDR3 loop spans 14 amino acids.